This TCR beta chain was sequenced for a study of PD-1 blockade in mismatch repair-deficient tumors. Study-wide context: Patients had approximately 12 mismatch repair-deficient cancer types, all previously treated and progressing. Findings of the study overall: After pembrolizumab, tumor-resident clones rose rapidly, then generally contracted before radiologic responses.

All patients were mismatch repair deficient, assessed by either PCR or immunohistochemistry. TCRs were sequenced from three patients responding to pembrolizumab. With regard to this clone: Antigen specificity is unknown.

Assay: immunoSEQ multiplex PCR; the TCRdb copy retains only in-frame clones and omits some. The top ten hold 5% to 6.5% of the sample, which has 70,000 to 90,000 clones, about 82% seen once. This clonotype originated in an adult with mismatch repair-deficient cancer. Source: peripheral blood, taken 44 weeks after starting pembrolizumab.

The CDR3 nucleotides read TGTGCCAGCAGCTTACCTAGCGGATACACAGATACGCAGTATTTT. Encoded protein: CASSLPSGYTDTQYF. V gene TRBV11-2 combines with J gene TRBJ2-3; 7 bases match TRBD2. The CDR3 sequence is 15 residues long. The V segment lost 2 bases and the J segment 2 bases; nucleotides outside the gene matches: 4. Per the germline V gene, CDR1 is SGHAT and CDR2 is FQNNGV. Complete variable domain (other parts from reference TRBV11-2 and TRBJ2-3): EAGVAQSPRYKIIEKRQSVAFWCNPISGHATLYWYQQILGQGPKLLIQFQNNGVVDDSQLPKDRFSAERLKGVDSTLKIQPAKLEDSAVYLCASSLPSGYTDTQYFGPGTRLTVL.